The 2 T cell receptor beta chains below all came from one sample that was sequenced in a study of OX40 agonist ivuxolimab in advanced cancers. Produced via immunoSEQ multiplex PCR; TCRdb's table is partial and in-frame only. The sample contains tens of thousands of clones, about 83% of which appear only once. Sequencing used CD4+ or CD8+ T cells sorted from blood, obtained in a trial of the OX40 agonist ivuxolimab. The receptors stem from an adult with an advanced solid tumor such as melanoma, head and neck, liver or kidney cancer.

V usage is TRBV5-1 and J usage is TRBJ2-1; D is perhaps TRBD2 (5 bases). The CDR3 extends over 13 amino acids. CDR1 is SGHRS, CDR2 YFSETQ, per germline. V was trimmed by 1 base and J by 6 bases, leaving 8 bases between them. The CDR3 coding sequence is TGCGCCAGCAGCTTGATCGGGATCAATGAGCAGTTCTTC. It specifies CASSLIGINEQFF.

The chain recombines TRBV18 with TRBJ2-7; maybe TRBD1 (6 bases). V shed 3 bases and J shed 7 bases, with 22 bases lying between them. CDR3 size: 16 residues. The germline V gene has CDR1 KGHSH and CDR2 LQKENI. CDR3 DNA: TGTGCCAGCTCACCCGTGCCTGGGGGCTATATGGGGGAGCAGTACTTC. This encodes CASSPVPGGYMGEQYF.